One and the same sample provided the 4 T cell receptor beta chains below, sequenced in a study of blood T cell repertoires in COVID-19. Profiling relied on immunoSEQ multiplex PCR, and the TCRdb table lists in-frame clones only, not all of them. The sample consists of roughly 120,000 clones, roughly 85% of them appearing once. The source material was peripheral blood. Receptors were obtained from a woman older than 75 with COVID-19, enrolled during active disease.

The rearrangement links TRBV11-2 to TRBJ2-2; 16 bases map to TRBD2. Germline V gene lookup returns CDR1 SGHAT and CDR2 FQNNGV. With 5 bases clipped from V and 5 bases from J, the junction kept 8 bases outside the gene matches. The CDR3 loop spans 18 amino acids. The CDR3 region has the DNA TGTGCCAGCAGCCCGACCCGGGGACTAGCGGGAGGGACCGGGGAGCTGTTTTTT. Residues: CASSPTRGLAGGTGELFF.

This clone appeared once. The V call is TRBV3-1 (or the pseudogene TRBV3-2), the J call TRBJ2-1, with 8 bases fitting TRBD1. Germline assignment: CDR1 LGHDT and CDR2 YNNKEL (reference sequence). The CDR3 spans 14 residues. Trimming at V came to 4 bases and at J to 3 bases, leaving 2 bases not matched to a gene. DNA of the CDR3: TGTGCCAGCAGCCGAGGGACAGGCTACAATGAGCAGTTCTTC. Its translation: CASSRGTGYNEQFF.

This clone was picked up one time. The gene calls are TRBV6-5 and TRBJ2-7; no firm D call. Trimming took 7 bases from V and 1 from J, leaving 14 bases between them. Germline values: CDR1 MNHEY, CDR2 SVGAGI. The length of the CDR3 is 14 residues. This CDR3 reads CASKSRTSSYEQYF. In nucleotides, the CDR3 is TGTGCCAGCAAGTCCAGAACCAGTTCCTACGAGCAGTACTTC.

CDR3 sequence: CATSDTAGTSGTDTQYF. The CDR3 nucleotides are TGTGCCACCAGTGATACCGCGGGTACTAGCGGCACAGATACGCAGTATTTT. V is TRBV24-1 and J is TRBJ2-3, with TRBD2 matching 7 bases. The CDR3 is 17 amino acids. From germline, CDR1 is KGHDR and CDR2 SFDVKD. The ends lost 3 bases at V and 1 base at J; junction bases unmatched: 9.